This TCR beta chain comes out of a study of OX40 agonist ivuxolimab in advanced cancers. The data were produced by immunoSEQ multiplex PCR, yet TCRdb's version contains in-frame clones alone and is incomplete. The repertoire holds 20,000 to 25,000 clones, with around three quarters as singletons. The germline V and J ends were trimmed by 2 bases and 4 bases, with 1 base remaining between them. This CDR3 region has 11 residues. Looked up from germline, CDR1 is SGHRS and CDR2 is YFSETQ. Regarding the study as a whole: Determination of antigen specificity was not performed for the expanded peripheral T cells. There was clonal expansion of CD4+ and CD8+ blood T cells by week 6 at 0.1 to 3.0 mg/kg.

About this clone itself: Its antigen remains unidentified.

This chain joins TRBV5-1 and TRBJ2-1; D unresolved. The sample consisted of CD4+ or CD8+ T cells sorted from blood, taken in a trial of the OX40 agonist ivuxolimab. The TCR originated in an adult with an advanced solid tumor such as melanoma, head and neck, liver or kidney cancer. The CDR3, as DNA: TGCGCCAGCAGCTTTTACAATGAGCAGTTCTTC. Translation gives CASSFYNEQFF.